The present entry profiles one TCR beta chain with its context. The antigen remains undetermined. The CDR3 consists of 15 residues. CDR1 and CDR2 from the germline V gene are LGHNA and YSLEER. The trim removed 3 bases at V and 4 bases at J, leaving 7 bases unmatched. This record comes from a study of chemoradiotherapy in HPV16-positive cancers. At the level of the study: Candidate HPV-specific T-cell clones and common TCR motifs came from functional assays in a couple of HPV16-positive patients. Overall study results and limits: Functional assays defining HPV-specific T cells used only a couple of HPV16-positive patients. For HPV16-positive patients, expanding HPV-responsive T cells associated with longer recurrence-free survival.

The table came from immunoSEQ multiplex PCR; TCRdb's copy has only in-frame clones and leaves some out. Of some 5,000 clones in the sample, approximately 90% were seen once. The sample here was tumor tissue, taken from a patient who underwent chemoradiotherapy. V and J are TRBV4-3 and TRBJ2-7; 9 bases match TRBD1. The source of this sequence is a human donor with HPV-associated anogenital cancer. The CDR3 here is CASSQTGQGRYEQYF. CDR3 nucleotide sequence: TGCGCCAGCAGCCAGACGGGACAGGGCAGATACGAGCAGTACTTC.